The clone carrying this T cell receptor (beta chain) has a single count. Its antigen is as yet unknown. This record belongs to a study of T cells and Merkel cell carcinoma outcomes. Findings and caveats of the study: Repertoire plus T-cell density reportedly predicted Merkel cell carcinoma outcomes.

CDR3 size: 15 residues. The V gene lost 3 bases and the J gene lost 2 bases, with 13 bases spanning the gap. Germline V gene sequence: CDR1 LNHDA, CDR2 SQIVND (reference sequence). Assay: immunoSEQ multiplex PCR; the TCRdb copy retains only in-frame clones and omits some. Of over a hundred clones in the sample, 93% were seen once. This clonotype was obtained from a human donor with Merkel cell carcinoma. The chain links TRBV19 to TRBJ1-2; D uncertain. Sequenced material: tumor tissue from Merkel cell carcinoma. The CDR3 nucleotides read TGTGCCAGTAGTATCAATCAGGCCTTAAACTATGGCTACACCTTC. It is translated as CASSINQALNYGYTF.